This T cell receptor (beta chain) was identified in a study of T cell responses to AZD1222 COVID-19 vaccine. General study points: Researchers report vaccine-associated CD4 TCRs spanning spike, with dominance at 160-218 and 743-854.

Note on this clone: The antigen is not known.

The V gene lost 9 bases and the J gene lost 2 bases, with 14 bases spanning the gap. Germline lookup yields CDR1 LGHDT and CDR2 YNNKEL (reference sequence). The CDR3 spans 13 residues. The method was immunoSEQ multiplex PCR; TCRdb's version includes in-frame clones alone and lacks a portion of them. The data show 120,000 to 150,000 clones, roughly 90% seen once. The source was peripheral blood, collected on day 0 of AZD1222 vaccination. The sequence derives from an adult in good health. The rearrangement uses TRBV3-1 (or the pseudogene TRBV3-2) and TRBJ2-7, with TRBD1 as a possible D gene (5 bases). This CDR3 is CASSGRRPYEQYF. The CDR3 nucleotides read TGTGCCAGTTCAGGGCGGAGACCCTACGAGCAGTACTTC.